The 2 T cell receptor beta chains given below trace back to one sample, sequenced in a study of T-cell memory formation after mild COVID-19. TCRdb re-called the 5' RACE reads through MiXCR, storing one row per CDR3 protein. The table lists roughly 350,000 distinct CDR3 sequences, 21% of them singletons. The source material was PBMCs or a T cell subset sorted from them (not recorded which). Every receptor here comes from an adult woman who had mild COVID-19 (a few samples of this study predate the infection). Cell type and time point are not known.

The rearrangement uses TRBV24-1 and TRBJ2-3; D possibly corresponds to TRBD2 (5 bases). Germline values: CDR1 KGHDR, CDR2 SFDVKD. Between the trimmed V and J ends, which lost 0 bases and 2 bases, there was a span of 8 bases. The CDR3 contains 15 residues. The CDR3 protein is CATSDLIGVTDTQYF. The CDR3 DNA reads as TGTGCCACCAGTGATTTGATCGGGGTCACAGATACGCAGTATTTT.

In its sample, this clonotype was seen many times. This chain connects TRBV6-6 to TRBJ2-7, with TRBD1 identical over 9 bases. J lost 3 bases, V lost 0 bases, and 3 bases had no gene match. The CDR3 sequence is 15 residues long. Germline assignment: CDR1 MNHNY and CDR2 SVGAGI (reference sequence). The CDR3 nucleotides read TGTGCCAGCAGTTACTCGACAGGGGGAATCTACGAGCAGTACTTC. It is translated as CASSYSTGGIYEQYF.